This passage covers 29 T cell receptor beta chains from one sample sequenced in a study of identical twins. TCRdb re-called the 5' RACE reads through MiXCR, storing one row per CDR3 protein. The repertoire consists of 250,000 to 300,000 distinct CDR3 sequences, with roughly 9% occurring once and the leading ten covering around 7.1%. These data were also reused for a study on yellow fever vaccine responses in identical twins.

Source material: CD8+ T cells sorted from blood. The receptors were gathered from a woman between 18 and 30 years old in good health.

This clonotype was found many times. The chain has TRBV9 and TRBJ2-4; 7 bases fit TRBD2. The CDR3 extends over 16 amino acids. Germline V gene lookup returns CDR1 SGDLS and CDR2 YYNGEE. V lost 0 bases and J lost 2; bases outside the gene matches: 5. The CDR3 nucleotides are TGTGCCAGCAGCGTAGGCCCCGGGGGGACCAAAAACATTCAGTACTTC. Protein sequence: CASSVGPGGTKNIQYF.

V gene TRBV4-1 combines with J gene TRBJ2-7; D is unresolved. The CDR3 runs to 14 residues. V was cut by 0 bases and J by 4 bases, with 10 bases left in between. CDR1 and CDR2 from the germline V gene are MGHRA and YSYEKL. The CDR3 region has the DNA TGCGCCAGCAGCCAAGAAGGATACACGTACGAGCAGTACTTC. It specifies CASSQEGYTYEQYF.

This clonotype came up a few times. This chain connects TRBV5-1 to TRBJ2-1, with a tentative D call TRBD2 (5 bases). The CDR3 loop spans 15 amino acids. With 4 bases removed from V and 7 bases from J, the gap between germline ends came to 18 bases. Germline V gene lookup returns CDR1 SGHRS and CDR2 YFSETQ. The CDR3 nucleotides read TGCGCCAGCAGCCTCGGACTGCCCTTCGGAAATGAGCAGTTCTTC. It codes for CASSLGLPFGNEQFF.

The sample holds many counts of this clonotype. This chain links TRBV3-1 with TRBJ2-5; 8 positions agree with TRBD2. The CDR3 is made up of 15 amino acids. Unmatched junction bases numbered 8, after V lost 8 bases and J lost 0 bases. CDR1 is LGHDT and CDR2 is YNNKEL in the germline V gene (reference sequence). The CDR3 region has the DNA TGTGCCAGCGCCCCCGGGGGGGGGGACCAAGAGACCCAGTACTTC. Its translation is CASAPGGGDQETQYF.

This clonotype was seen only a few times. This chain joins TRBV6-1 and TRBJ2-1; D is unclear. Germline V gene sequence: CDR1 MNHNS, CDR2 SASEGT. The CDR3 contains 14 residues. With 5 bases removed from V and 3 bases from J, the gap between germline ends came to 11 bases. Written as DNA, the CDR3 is TGTGCCAGCAGTCCTGGAACAAACTACAATGAGCAGTTCTTC. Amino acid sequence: CASSPGTNYNEQFF.

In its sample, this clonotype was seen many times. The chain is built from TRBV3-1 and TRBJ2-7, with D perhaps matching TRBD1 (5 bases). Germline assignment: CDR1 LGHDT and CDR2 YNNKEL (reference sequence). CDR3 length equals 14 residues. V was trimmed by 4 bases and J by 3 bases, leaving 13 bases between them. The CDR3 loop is CASSPPGNYYEQYF. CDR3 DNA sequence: TGTGCCAGCAGCCCACCAGGGAACTACTACGAGCAGTACTTC.

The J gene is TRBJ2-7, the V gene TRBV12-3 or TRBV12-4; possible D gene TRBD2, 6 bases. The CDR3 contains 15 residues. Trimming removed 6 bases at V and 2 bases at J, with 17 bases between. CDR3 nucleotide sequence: TGTGCCAGCAGGACCGGAGGGGCCGCAACCTACGAGCAGTACTTC. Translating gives CASRTGGAATYEQYF.

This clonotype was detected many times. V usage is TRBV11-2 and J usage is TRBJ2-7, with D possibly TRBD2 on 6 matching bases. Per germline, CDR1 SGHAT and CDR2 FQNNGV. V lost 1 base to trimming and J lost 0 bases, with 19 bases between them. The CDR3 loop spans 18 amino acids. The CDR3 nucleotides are TGTGCCAGCAGCTTAGGGTTTATGGGGGACGGGAGCTCCTACGAGCAGTACTTC. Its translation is CASSLGFMGDGSSYEQYF.

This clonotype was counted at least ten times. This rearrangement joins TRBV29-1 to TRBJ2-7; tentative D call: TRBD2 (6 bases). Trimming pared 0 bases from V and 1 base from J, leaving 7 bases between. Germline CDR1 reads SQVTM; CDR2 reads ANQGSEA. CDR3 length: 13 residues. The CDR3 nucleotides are TGCAGCGTTGAAGAGAGCGGGTCCTACGAGCAGTACTTC. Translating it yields CSVEESGSYEQYF.

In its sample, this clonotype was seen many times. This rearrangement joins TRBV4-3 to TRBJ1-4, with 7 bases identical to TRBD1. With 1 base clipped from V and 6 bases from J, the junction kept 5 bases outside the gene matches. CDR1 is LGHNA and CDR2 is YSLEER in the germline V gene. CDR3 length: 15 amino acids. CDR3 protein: CASSQVSGQDEKLFF. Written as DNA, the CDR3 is TGCGCCAGCAGCCAAGTATCAGGACAGGATGAAAAACTGTTTTTT.

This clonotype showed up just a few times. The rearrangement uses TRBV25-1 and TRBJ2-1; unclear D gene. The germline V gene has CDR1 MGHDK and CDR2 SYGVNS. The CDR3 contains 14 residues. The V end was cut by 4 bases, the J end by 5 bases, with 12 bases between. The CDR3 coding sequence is TGTGCCAGCAGTGGGCGGCACAATGACAATGAGCAGTTCTTC. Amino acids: CASSGRHNDNEQFF.

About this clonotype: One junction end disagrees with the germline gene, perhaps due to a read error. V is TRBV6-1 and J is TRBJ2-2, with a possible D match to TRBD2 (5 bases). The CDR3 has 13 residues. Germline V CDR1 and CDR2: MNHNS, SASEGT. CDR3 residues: CASNLLGVGEMFF. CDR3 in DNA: TGTGCCAGCAACCTACTCGGTGTCGGGGAGATGTTTTTT.

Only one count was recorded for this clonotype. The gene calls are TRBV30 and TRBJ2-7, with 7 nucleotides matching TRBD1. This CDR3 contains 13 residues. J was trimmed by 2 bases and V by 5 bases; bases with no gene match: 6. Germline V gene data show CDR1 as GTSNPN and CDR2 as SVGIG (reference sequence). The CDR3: CAWSQGSAYEQYF. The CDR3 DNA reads TGTGCCTGGTCACAGGGGTCGGCCTACGAGCAGTACTTC. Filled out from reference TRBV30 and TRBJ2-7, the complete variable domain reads SQTIHQWPATLVQPVGSPLSLECTVEGTSNPNLYWYRQAAGRGLQLLFYSVGIGQISSEVPQNLSASRPQDRQFILSSKKLLLSDSGFYLCAWSQGSAYEQYFGPGTRLTVT.

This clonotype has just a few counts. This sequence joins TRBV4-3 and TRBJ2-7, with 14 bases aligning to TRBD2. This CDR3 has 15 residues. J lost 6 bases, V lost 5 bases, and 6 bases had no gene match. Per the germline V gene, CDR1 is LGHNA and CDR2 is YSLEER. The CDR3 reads CASSEGLAGVGEQYF. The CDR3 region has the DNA TGCGCCAGCAGCGAGGGACTAGCGGGAGTCGGCGAGCAGTACTTC.

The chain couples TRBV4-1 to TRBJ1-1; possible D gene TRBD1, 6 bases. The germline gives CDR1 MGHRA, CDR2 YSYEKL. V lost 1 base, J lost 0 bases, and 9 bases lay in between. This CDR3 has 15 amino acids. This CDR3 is CASSQVGGMNTEAFF. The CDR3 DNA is TGCGCCAGCAGCCAAGTAGGGGGGATGAACACTGAAGCTTTCTTT.

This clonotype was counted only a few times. The CDR3 sequence: CASRGGDSGYTF. In DNA form, the CDR3 reads TGTGCCAGCCGGGGGGGGGATTCTGGCTACACCTTC. This rearrangement joins TRBV2 to TRBJ1-2, with D perhaps TRBD1 (5 bases). Germline CDR1 reads SNHLY; CDR2 reads FYNNEI. V dropped 8 bases and J dropped 7 bases, with 14 bases sitting between them. The CDR3 has 12 residues.

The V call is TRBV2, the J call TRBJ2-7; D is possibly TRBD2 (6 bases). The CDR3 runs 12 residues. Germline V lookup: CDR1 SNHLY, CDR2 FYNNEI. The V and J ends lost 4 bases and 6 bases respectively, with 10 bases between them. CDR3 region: CASSGRGSEQYF. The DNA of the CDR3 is TGTGCCAGCAGTGGTCGGGGGTCCGAGCAGTACTTC.

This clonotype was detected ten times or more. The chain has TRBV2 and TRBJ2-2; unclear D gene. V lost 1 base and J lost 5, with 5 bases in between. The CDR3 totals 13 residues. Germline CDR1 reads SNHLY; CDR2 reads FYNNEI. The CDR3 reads CASSEGRTGELFF. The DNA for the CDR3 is TGTGCCAGCAGTGAAGGGAGAACCGGGGAGCTGTTTTTT.

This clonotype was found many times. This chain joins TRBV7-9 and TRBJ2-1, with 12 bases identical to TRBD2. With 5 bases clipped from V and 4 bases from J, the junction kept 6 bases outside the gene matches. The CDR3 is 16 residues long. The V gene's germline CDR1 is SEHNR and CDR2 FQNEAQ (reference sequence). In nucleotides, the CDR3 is TGTGCCAGCAGCCCTACTGGACTAGCGGGATACAATGAGCAGTTCTTC. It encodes CASSPTGLAGYNEQFF.

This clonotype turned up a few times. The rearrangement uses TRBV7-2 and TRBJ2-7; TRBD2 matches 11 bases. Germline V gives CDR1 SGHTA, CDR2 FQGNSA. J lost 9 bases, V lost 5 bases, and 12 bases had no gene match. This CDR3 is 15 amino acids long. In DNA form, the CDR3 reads TGTGCCAGCAGCCCCCAGGCTAGCGGGGGGCCTTGGCAGTACTTC. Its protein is CASSPQASGGPWQYF.

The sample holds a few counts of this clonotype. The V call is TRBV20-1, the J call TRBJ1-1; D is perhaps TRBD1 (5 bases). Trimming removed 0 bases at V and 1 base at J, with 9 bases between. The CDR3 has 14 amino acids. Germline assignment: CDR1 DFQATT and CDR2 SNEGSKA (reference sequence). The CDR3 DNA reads TGCAGTGCTAGAGAGCCCGGACAGAACACTGAAGCTTTCTTT. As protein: CSAREPGQNTEAFF.

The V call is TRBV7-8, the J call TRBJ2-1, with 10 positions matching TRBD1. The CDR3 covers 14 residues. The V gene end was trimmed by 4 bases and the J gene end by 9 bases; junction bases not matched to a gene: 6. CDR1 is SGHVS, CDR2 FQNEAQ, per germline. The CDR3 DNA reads TGTGCCAGCAGCTCCCGGGACAGGGGCAGTGAGCAGTTCTTC. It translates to CASSSRDRGSEQFF.

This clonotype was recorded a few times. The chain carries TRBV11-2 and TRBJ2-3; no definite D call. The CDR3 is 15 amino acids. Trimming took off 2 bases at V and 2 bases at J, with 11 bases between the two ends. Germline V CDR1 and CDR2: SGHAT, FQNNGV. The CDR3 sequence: CASSLWQHDTDTQYF. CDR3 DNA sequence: TGTGCCAGCAGCTTATGGCAGCACGACACAGATACGCAGTATTTT.

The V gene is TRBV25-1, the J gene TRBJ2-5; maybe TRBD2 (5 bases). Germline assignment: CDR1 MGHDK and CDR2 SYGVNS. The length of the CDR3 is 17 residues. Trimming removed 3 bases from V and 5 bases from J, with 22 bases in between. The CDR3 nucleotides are TGTGCCAGCAGTGAGAGGTTTCTGGACTCCCACCGGGAGACCCAGTACTTC. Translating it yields CASSERFLDSHRETQYF.

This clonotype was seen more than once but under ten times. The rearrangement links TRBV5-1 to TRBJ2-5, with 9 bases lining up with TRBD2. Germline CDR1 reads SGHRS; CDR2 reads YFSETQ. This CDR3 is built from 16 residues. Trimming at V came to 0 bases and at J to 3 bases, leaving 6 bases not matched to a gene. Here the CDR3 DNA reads TGCGCCAGCAGCTTGGCAGGTAGCGGGAGTAAAGAGACCCAGTACTTC. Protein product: CASSLAGSGSKETQYF.

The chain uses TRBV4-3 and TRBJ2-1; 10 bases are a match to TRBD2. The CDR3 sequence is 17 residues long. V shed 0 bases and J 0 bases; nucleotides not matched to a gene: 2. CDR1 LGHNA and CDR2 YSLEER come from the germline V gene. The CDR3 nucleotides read TGCGCCAGCAGCCAAGACCGGACTAGCGGCTCCTACAATGAGCAGTTCTTC. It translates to CASSQDRTSGSYNEQFF.

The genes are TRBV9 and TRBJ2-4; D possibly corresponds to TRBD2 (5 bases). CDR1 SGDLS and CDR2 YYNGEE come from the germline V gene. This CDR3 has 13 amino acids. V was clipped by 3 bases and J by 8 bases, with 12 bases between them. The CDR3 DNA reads TGTGCCAGCAGCGCTGGCGGGTGGGACATTCAGTACTTC. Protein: CASSAGGWDIQYF.

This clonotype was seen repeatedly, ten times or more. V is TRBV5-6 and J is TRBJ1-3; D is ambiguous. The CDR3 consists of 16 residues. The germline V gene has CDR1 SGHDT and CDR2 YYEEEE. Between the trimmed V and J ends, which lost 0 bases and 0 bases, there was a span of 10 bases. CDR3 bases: TGTGCCAGCAGCTTGGCCGAGTCTAGCTCTGGAAACACCATATATTTT. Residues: CASSLAESSSGNTIYF.

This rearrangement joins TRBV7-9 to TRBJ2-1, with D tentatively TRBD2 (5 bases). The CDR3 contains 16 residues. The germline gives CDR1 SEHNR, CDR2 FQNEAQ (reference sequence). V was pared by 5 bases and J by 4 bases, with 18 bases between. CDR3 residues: CASSNDLAPVYNEQFF. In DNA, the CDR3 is TGTGCCAGCAGCAATGACCTAGCCCCTGTTTACAATGAGCAGTTCTTC.